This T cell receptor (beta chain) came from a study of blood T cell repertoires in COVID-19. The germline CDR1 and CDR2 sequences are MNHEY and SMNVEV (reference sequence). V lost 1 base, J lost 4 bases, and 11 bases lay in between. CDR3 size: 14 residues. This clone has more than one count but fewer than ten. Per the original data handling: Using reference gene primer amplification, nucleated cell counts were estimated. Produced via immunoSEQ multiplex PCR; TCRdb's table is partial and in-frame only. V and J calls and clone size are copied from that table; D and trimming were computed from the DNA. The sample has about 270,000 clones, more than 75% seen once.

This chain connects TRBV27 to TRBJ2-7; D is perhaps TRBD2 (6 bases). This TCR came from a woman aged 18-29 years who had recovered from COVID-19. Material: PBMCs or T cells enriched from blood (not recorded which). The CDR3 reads CASSLLSGRYEQYF. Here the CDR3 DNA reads TGTGCCAGCAGTTTATTATCAGGGAGGTACGAGCAGTACTTC.